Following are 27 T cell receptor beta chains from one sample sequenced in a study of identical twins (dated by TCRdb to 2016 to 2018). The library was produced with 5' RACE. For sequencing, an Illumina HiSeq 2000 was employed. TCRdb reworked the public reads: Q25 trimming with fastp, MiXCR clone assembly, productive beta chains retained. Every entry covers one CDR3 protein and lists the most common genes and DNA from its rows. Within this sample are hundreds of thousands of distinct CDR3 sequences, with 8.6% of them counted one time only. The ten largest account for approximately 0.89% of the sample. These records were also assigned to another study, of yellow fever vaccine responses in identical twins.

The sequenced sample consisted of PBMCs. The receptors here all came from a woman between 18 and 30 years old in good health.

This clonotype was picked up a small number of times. CDR3 residues: CASSLHLAGGPRFEQFF. DNA of the CDR3: TGTGCCAGCAGCCTCCACTTGGCGGGGGGGCCCCGGTTTGAGCAGTTCTTC. The V gene is TRBV3-1, the J gene TRBJ2-1; 9 bases map to TRBD2. V trimming: 4 bases; J trimming: 9 bases; junction bases outside the gene matches: 16. This CDR3 has 17 amino acids. Germline V gene lookup returns CDR1 LGHDT and CDR2 YNNKEL (reference sequence).

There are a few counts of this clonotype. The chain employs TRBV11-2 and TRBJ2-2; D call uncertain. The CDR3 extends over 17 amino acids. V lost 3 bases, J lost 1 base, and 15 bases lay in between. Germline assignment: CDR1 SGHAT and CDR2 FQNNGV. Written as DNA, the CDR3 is TGTGCCAGCAGCTTGGTGTATCGAGGCAAGAACACCGGGGAGCTGTTTTTT. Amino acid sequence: CASSLVYRGKNTGELFF.

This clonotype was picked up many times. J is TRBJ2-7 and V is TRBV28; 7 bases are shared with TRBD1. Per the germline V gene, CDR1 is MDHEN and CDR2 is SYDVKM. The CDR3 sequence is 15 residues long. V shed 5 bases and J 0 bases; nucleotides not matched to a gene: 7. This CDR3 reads CASSLRDSYSYEQYF. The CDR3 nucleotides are TGTGCCAGCAGTCTCCGGGACAGCTACTCCTACGAGCAGTACTTC.

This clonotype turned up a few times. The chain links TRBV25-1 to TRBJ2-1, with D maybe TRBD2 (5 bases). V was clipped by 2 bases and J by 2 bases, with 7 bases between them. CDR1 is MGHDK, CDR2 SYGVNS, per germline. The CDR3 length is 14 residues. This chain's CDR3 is CASSEAGPYNEQFF. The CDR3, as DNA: TGTGCCAGCAGTGAAGCGGGTCCCTACAATGAGCAGTTCTTC.

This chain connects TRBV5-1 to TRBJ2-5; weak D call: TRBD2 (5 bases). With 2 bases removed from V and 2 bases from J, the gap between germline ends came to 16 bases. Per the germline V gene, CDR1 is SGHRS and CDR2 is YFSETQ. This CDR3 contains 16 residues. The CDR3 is CASSFSSNLAQETQYF. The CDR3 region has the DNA TGCGCCAGCAGCTTCTCTTCCAACCTAGCACAAGAGACCCAGTACTTC.

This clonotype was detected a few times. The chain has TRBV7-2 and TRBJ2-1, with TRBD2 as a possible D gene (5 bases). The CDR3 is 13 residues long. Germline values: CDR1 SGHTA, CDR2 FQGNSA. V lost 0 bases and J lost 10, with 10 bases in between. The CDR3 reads CASSLAETGEQFF. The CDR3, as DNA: TGTGCCAGCAGCTTAGCGGAAACGGGGGAGCAGTTCTTC.

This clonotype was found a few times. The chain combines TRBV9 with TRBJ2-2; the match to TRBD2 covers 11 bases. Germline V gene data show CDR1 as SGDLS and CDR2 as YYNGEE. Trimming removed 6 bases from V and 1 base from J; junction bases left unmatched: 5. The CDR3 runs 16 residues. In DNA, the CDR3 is TGTGCCAGCACTCCCGGACTAGCGGGGAACACCGGGGAGCTGTTTTTT. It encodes CASTPGLAGNTGELFF. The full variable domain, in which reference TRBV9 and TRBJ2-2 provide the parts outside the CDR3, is DSGVTQTPKHLITATGQRVTLRCSPRSGDLSVYWYQQSLDQGLQFLIQYYNGEERAKGNILERFSAQQFPDLHSELNLSSLELGDSALYFCASTPGLAGNTGELFFGEGSRLTVL.

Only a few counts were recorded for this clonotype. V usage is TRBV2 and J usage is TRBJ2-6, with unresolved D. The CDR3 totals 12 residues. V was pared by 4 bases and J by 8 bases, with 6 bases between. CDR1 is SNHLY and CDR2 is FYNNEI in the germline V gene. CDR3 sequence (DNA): TGTGCCAGCAGTGGTGAGCCCAACGTCCTGACTTTC. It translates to CASSGEPNVLTF.

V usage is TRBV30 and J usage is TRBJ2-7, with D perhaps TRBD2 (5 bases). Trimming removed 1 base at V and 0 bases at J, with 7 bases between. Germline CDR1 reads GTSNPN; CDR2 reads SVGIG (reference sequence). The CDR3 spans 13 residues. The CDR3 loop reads CAWSDGSSYEQYF. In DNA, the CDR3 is TGTGCCTGGAGTGATGGGAGCTCCTACGAGCAGTACTTC.

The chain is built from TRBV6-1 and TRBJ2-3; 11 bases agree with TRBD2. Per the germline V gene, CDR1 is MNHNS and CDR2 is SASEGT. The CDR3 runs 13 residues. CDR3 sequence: CATTSGITDTQYF. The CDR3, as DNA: TGTGCGACGACTAGCGGGATCACAGATACGCAGTATTTT.

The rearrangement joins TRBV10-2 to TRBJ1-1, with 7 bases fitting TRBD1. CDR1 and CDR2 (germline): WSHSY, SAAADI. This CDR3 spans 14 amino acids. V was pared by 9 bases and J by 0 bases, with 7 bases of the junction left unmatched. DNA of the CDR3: TGCGCCAGTCGCGGACAGGACATGAACACTGAAGCTTTCTTT. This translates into CASRGQDMNTEAFF.

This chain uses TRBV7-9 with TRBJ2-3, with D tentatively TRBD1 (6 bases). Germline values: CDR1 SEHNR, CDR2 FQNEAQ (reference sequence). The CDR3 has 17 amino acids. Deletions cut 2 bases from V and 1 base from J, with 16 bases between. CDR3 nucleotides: TGTGCCAGCAGCTTATACCCACAGGGAATGGGCACAGATACGCAGTATTTT. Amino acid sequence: CASSLYPQGMGTDTQYF.

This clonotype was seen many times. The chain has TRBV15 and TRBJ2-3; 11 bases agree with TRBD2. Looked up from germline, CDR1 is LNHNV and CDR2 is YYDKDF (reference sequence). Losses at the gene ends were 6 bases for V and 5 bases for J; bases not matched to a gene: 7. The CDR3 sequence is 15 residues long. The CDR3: CATSPGTSGVDTQYF. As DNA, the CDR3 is TGTGCCACCAGTCCCGGGACTAGCGGTGTAGATACGCAGTATTTT.

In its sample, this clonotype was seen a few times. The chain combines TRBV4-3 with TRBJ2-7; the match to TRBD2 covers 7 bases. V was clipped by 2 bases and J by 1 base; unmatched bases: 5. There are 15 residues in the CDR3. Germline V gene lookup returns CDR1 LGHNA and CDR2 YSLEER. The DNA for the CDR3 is TGCGCCAGCAGCCAAACTAGCGAGTATTCCTACGAGCAGTACTTC. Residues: CASSQTSEYSYEQYF.

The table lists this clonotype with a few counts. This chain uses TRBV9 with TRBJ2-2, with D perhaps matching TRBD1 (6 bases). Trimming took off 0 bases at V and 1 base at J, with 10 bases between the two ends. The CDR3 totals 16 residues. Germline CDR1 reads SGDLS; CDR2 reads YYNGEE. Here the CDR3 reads CASSVDGTRNTGELFF. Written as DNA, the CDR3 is TGTGCCAGCAGCGTAGATGGGACAAGGAACACCGGGGAGCTGTTTTTT.

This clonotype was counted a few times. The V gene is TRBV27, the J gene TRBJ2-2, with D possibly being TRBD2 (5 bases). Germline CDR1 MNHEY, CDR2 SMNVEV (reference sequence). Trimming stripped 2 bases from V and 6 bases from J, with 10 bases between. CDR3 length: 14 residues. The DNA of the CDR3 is TGTGCCAGCAGTTTAGAGGGTATCCCCGGGGAGCTGTTTTTT. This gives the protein CASSLEGIPGELFF.

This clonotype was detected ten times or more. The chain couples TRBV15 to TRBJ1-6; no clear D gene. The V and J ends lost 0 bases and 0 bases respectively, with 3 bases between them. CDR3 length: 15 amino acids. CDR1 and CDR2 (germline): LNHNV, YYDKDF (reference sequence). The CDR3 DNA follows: TGTGCCACCAGCAGAGACAGCTCCTATAATTCACCCCTCCACTTT. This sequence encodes CATSRDSSYNSPLHF.

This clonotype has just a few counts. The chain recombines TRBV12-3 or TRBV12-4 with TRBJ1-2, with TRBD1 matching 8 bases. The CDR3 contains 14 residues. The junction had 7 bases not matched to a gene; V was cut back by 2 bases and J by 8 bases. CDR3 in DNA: TGTGCCAGCAGTTTAAGCCAGGGGGCAGGCGGCTACACCTTC. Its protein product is CASSLSQGAGGYTF.

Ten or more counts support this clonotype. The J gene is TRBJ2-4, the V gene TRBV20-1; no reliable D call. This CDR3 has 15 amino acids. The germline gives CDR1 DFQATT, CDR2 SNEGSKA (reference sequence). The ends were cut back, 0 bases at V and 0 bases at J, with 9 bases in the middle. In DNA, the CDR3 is TGCAGTGCTAGAGATATCCGTCTAGCCAAAAACATTCAGTACTTC. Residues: CSARDIRLAKNIQYF.

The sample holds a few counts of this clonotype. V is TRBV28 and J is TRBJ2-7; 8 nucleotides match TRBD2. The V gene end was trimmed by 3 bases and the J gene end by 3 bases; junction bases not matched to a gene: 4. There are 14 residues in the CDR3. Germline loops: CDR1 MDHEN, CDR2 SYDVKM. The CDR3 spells CASSFSGVLYEQYF. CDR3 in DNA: TGTGCCAGCAGTTTTAGCGGGGTCCTCTACGAGCAGTACTTC. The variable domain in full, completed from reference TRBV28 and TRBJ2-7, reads DVKVTQSSRYLVKRTGEKVFLECVQDMDHENMFWYRQDPGLGLRLIYFSYDVKMKEKGDIPEGYSVSREKKERFSLILESASTNQTSMYLCASSFSGVLYEQYFGPGTRLTVT.

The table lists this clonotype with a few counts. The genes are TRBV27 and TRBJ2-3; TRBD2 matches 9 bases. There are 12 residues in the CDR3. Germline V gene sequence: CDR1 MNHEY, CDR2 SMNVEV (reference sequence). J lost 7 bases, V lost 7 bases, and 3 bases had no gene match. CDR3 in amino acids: CASKSGGYTQYF. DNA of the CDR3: TGTGCCAGCAAGAGCGGGGGGTATACGCAGTATTTT.

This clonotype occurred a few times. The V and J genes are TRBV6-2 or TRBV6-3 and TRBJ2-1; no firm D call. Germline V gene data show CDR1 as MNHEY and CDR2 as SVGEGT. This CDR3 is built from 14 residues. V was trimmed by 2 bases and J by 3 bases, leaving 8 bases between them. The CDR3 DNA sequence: TGTGCCAGCAGTTACATGAAGGACTACAATGAGCAGTTCTTC. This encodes CASSYMKDYNEQFF.

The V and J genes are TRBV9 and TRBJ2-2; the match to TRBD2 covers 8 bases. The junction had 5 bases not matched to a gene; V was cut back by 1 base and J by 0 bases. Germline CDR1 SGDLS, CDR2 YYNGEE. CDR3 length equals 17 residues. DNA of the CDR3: TGTGCCAGCAGCGTACCAAGAGCGGGGGCGAACACCGGGGAGCTGTTTTTT. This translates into CASSVPRAGANTGELFF.

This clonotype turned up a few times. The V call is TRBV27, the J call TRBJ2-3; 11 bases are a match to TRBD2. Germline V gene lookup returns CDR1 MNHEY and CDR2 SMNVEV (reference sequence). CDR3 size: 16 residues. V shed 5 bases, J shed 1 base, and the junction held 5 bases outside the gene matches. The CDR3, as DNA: TGTGCCAGCAGTGTAGAGGGACTAGCGGGCACAGATACGCAGTATTTT. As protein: CASSVEGLAGTDTQYF.

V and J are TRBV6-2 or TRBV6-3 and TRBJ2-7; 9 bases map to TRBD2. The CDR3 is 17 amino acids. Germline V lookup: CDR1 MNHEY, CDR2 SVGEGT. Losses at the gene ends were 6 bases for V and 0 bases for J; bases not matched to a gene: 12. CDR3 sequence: CASSFKGLADYSYEQYF. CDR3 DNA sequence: TGTGCCAGCAGCTTTAAGGGACTAGCAGATTACTCCTACGAGCAGTACTTC.

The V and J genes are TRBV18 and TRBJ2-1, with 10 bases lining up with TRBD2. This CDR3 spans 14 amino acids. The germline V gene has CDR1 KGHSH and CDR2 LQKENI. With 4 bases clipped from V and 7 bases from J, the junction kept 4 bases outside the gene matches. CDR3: CASSLLAGINEQFF. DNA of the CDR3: TGTGCCAGCTCACTACTAGCGGGAATAAATGAGCAGTTCTTC.

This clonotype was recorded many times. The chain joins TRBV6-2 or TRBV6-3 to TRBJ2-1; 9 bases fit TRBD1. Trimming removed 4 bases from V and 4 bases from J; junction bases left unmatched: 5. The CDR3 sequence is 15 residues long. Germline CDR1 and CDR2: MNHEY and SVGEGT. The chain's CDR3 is CASSSPGTGYNEQFF. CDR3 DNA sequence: TGTGCCAGCAGTTCCCCCGGGACAGGGTACAATGAGCAGTTCTTC.